Below, 15 T cell receptor beta chains from the same sample are listed, as sequenced in a study of shared clonotypes between healthy human individuals. Measured with immunoSEQ multiplex PCR; TCRdb has only the in-frame clones, and not every one. In the table there are some 2,400,000 clones, 90% to 97% of which are singletons. What was sequenced was naive CD4+ T cells sorted from blood. Subset of the sample: CD45RA+ positively selected. The source of these receptors is a young man in good health.

V gene TRBV10-3 combines with J gene TRBJ1-5; D is undetermined. Trimming pared 10 bases from V and 5 bases from J, leaving 21 bases between. Looked up from germline, CDR1 is ENHRY and CDR2 is SYGVKD. CDR3 size: 15 residues. The CDR3: CASRGAEGGHQPQHF. CDR3 in DNA: TGTGCCAGCCGGGGAGCCGAGGGAGGCCATCAGCCCCAGCATTTT.

V and J are TRBV18 and TRBJ1-4, with unresolved D. This CDR3 region has 13 residues. With 0 bases removed from V and 8 bases from J, the gap between germline ends came to 7 bases. Per germline, CDR1 KGHSH and CDR2 LQKENI. CDR3 sequence reads: CASSPPGKEKLFF. CDR3 nucleotide sequence: TGTGCCAGCTCACCACCTGGGAAAGAAAAACTGTTTTTT.

The V call is TRBV30, the J call TRBJ2-2, with 12 bases matching TRBD2. V trimming: 5 bases; J trimming: 5 bases; junction bases outside the gene matches: 6. The CDR3 extends over 15 amino acids. Germline assignment: CDR1 GTSNPN and CDR2 SVGIG (reference sequence). CDR3 bases: TGTGCCTGGCGCTTACTAGCGGGAGGAACCGGGGAGCTGTTTTTT. This codes for CAWRLLAGGTGELFF.

This rearrangement joins TRBV9 to TRBJ1-2; D may be TRBD1 (5 bases). The CDR3 totals 14 residues. Germline loops: CDR1 SGDLS, CDR2 YYNGEE. The germline V and J ends were trimmed by 2 bases and 4 bases, with 12 bases remaining between them. In DNA form, the CDR3 reads TGTGCCAGCAGCGTTGACAGAGACTTCTATGGCTACACCTTC. It is translated as CASSVDRDFYGYTF. The full variable domain, with the rest looked up from reference TRBV9 and TRBJ1-2, is DSGVTQTPKHLITATGQRVTLRCSPRSGDLSVYWYQQSLDQGLQFLIQYYNGEERAKGNILERFSAQQFPDLHSELNLSSLELGDSALYFCASSVDRDFYGYTFGSGTRLTVV.

This chain connects TRBV10-1 to TRBJ2-1, with TRBD2 matching over 10 bases. Germline V lookup: CDR1 WNHNN, CDR2 SYGVQD (reference sequence). V was clipped by 3 bases and J by 2 bases; unmatched bases: 4. The CDR3 runs 16 residues. Here the CDR3 DNA reads TGCGCCAGCAGTGAAGGGCTAGCGGGGGCCTACAATGAGCAGTTCTTC. Protein: CASSEGLAGAYNEQFF.

The genes are TRBV27 and TRBJ2-1, with D unresolved. The V gene's germline CDR1 is MNHEY and CDR2 SMNVEV (reference sequence). The V end was cut by 0 bases, the J end by 7 bases, with 7 bases between. This CDR3 comprises 13 residues. The CDR3 loop reads CASSLSRRNEQFF. The CDR3 nucleotides read TGTGCCAGCAGTTTATCGCGCCGAAATGAGCAGTTCTTC.

V is TRBV29-1 and J is TRBJ2-5; TRBD2 aligns across 7 bases. In germline, CDR1 is SQVTM, CDR2 ANQGSEA. With V trimmed by 4 bases and J by 5 bases, 7 bases remained unmatched. The CDR3 contains 13 residues. CDR3 residues: CSVGTRLMETQYF. The CDR3 bases are TGCAGCGTTGGGACTAGATTAATGGAGACCCAGTACTTC.

The chain joins TRBV5-8 to TRBJ1-2; D unresolved. The CDR3 spans 13 residues. The germline V gene encodes CDR1 SGHTS and CDR2 YDEGEE. Trimming shortened V by 1 base and J by 8 bases, and 12 bases separated the two germline ends. The CDR3 bases are TGTGCCAGCAGCTTGAGACTCATGGGGGGCTACACCTTC. It yields the protein CASSLRLMGGYTF.

The chain recombines TRBV5-1 with TRBJ2-3, with D possibly matching TRBD1 (6 bases). V lost 4 bases, J lost 1 base, and 19 bases lay in between. From germline, CDR1 is SGHRS and CDR2 YFSETQ. The CDR3 extends over 17 amino acids. The CDR3 region is CASSVSSRGHGTDTQYF. The CDR3 nucleotides read TGCGCCAGCAGCGTGTCCTCCAGGGGTCATGGCACAGATACGCAGTATTTT.

DNA of the CDR3: TGTGCCAGCAGCTTAGGTCCCGCGGGCGGAGTAGCTTTCTTT. Its protein is CASSLGPAGGVAFF. The J gene is TRBJ1-1, the V gene TRBV7-2, with no clear D. In germline, CDR1 is SGHTA, CDR2 FQGNSA. V was clipped by 1 base and J by 10 bases, with 16 bases between them. This CDR3 spans 14 amino acids. The complete variable domain, with remaining parts taken from reference TRBV7-2 and TRBJ1-1, reads GAGVSQSPSNKVTEKGKDVELRCDPISGHTALYWYRQSLGQGLEFLIYFQGNSAPDKSGLPSDRFSAERTGGSVSTLTIQRTQQEDSAVYLCASSLGPAGGVAFFGQGTRLTVV.

This clone has only one observation. The junction departs from the called germline gene at one end, perhaps through a read error. Other nucleotide sequences from this sample produce the same CDR3. The genes are TRBV7-7 and TRBJ2-3; D uncertain. Germline V gives CDR1 SSHAT, CDR2 FNYEAQ (reference sequence). The CDR3 has 13 amino acids. CDR3 residues: CASSLDRTDTQYF. For the CDR3, the DNA is TGTGCTAGCAGCTTAGACCGTACAGATACGCAGTATTTT. Using reference TRBV7-7 and TRBJ2-3 for the parts outside the CDR3, the full variable domain is GAGVSQSPRYKVTKRGQDVTLRCDPISSHATLYWYQQALGQGPEFLTYFNYEAQPDKSGLPSDRFSAERPEGSISTLTIQRTEQRDSAMYRCASSLDRTDTQYFGPGTRLTVL.

The J gene is TRBJ1-3, the V gene TRBV19, with a possible D match to TRBD1 (6 bases). The V gene lost 6 bases and the J gene lost 0 bases, with 12 bases spanning the gap. CDR3 length equals 15 residues. Germline V gene data show CDR1 as LNHDA and CDR2 as SQIVND (reference sequence). CDR3 nucleotide sequence: TGTGCCAGTAGACAACAGGGTAACTCTGGAAACACCATATATTTT. Translation gives CASRQQGNSGNTIYF. Together with reference TRBV19 and TRBJ1-3, the CDR3 gives the full variable domain: DGGITQSPKYLFRKEGQNVTLSCEQNLNHDAMYWYRQDPGQGLRLIYYSQIVNDFQKGDIAEGYSVSREKKESFPLTVTSAQKNPTAFYLCASRQQGNSGNTIYFGEGSWLTVV.

J is TRBJ2-1 and V is TRBV7-9; 7 bases match TRBD1. The germline V gene encodes CDR1 SEHNR and CDR2 FQNEAQ (reference sequence). Germline trimming cut 1 base from V and 7 bases from J; bases unmatched to any gene: 4. The CDR3 is 14 residues long. The CDR3 spells CASSLGSQGNEQFF. The CDR3 coding sequence is TGTGCCAGCAGCTTAGGATCACAGGGGAATGAGCAGTTCTTC.

J is TRBJ2-7 and V is TRBV6-5; 8 nucleotides line up with TRBD2. Germline-derived CDR1 and CDR2 are MNHEY and SVGAGI. V trimming: 6 bases; J trimming: 5 bases; junction bases outside the gene matches: 9. This CDR3 has 14 amino acids. CDR3 region: CASSPLAVLHEQYF. Written as DNA, the CDR3 is TGTGCCAGCAGCCCACTAGCGGTATTGCACGAGCAGTACTTC.

The gene calls are TRBV4-2 and TRBJ2-7; D ambiguous. V was shortened by 3 bases and J by 4 bases, with 16 bases between the two germline ends. Germline CDR1 LGHNA, CDR2 YNFKEQ. CDR3 length: 15 residues. DNA of the CDR3: TGTGCCAGCAGCCAGGGTACGTGGGGTAGTTACGAGCAGTACTTC. Translation: CASSQGTWGSYEQYF.